The 15 T cell receptor beta chains below were found in one sample sequenced in a study of human T cells and chemical hapten exposure. A single record per CDR3 protein comes from TCRdb applying MiXCR to the RACE reads. The data hold about 74,000 distinct CDR3 sequences, with around 30% observed a single time. Time point given: patch test 1, 2 weeks after DPC sensitization. Treatment: therapeutic diphenylcyclopropenone sensitization with weekly scalp DPC. The specimen was whole blood, collected in connection with sensitization to the hapten diphenylcyclopropenone (DPC). All receptors derive from a man aged 35-49 years with alopecia areata. Some clones in this sample may be carry-over from other donors' samples.

The V gene is TRBV19, the J gene TRBJ2-7; 8 bases agree with TRBD2. The CDR3 is 13 residues long. The V segment lost 5 bases and the J segment 6 bases; nucleotides outside the gene matches: 6. Germline V CDR1 and CDR2: LNHDA, SQIVND (reference sequence). CDR3 protein: CASSSGTRVEQYF. The CDR3 nucleotides read TGTGCCAGTAGTTCCGGGACTAGAGTCGAGCAGTACTTC.

This clonotype was detected once. The V call is TRBV28, the J call TRBJ1-5, with TRBD1 identical over 8 bases. The CDR3 is 17 residues long. Looked up from germline, CDR1 is MDHEN and CDR2 is SYDVKM. The V and J ends lost 7 bases and 1 base, in that order; junction bases with no gene match: 12. This chain's CDR3 is CASMGRGRQFSNQPQHF. The CDR3 nucleotides are TGTGCCAGCATGGGCAGGGGGCGTCAATTCAGCAATCAGCCCCAGCATTTT.

V is TRBV20-1 and J is TRBJ2-5; D gene ambiguous. This CDR3 is built from 15 residues. The ends were cut back, 1 base at V and 2 bases at J, with 14 bases in the middle. CDR1 and CDR2 (germline): DFQATT, SNEGSKA (reference sequence). The CDR3 spells CSARVPRTAQETQYF. DNA for the CDR3: TGCAGTGCTAGAGTCCCCCGGACCGCACAAGAGACCCAGTACTTC.

This clonotype has ten or more counts. This chain connects TRBV20-1 to TRBJ2-4, with TRBD2 as a possible D gene (5 bases). The CDR3 loop spans 15 amino acids. The V gene's germline CDR1 is DFQATT and CDR2 SNEGSKA (reference sequence). V lost 0 bases and J lost 8, with 17 bases in between. DNA of the CDR3: TGCAGTGCTAGAGATCTGGACTCAAACGGGGACATTCAGTACTTC. Its translation is CSARDLDSNGDIQYF.

V gene TRBV5-1 combines with J gene TRBJ2-3; D is unresolved. V lost 5 bases and J lost 0, with 13 bases in between. The CDR3 spans 15 residues. Germline V gene lookup returns CDR1 SGHRS and CDR2 YFSETQ. CDR3 sequence (DNA): TGCGCCAGCAGAGAAGGGCTTACTAGCACAGATACGCAGTATTTT. It encodes CASREGLTSTDTQYF.

This clonotype was picked up one time. The CDR3 coding sequence is TGTGCCAGCAGTTACCTCGACAGGGGAGGCACTGAAGCTTTCTTT. Protein product: CASSYLDRGGTEAFF. The chain joins TRBV6-5 to TRBJ1-1; 8 positions agree with TRBD1. The CDR3 is 15 residues long. Germline CDR1 MNHEY, CDR2 SVGAGI. The ends lost 2 bases at V and 4 bases at J; junction bases unmatched: 6.

Only a few counts were recorded for this clonotype. The chain has TRBV18 and TRBJ2-1; D is uncertain. CDR3 length equals 12 residues. Deletions cut 1 base from V and 9 bases from J, with 7 bases between. Germline-derived CDR1 and CDR2 are KGHSH and LQKENI. The CDR3 is CASSPQRAEQFF. In nucleotides, the CDR3 is TGTGCCAGCTCACCACAAAGGGCTGAGCAGTTCTTC.

This chain joins TRBV7-8 and TRBJ1-5; TRBD1 might be the D (6 bases). Trimming pared 5 bases from V and 1 base from J, leaving 9 bases between. Germline values: CDR1 SGHVS, CDR2 FQNEAQ. This CDR3 region has 14 residues. CDR3 amino acids: CASSVGQSNQPQHF. As DNA, the CDR3 is TGTGCCAGCAGCGTAGGACAGAGCAATCAGCCCCAGCATTTT.

The J gene is TRBJ2-5, the V gene TRBV6-6, with 11 bases fitting TRBD2. The CDR3 has 15 amino acids. Losses at the gene ends were 7 bases for V and 3 bases for J; bases not matched to a gene: 7. From germline, CDR1 is MNHNY and CDR2 SVGAGI (reference sequence). As DNA, the CDR3 is TGTGCCAGCACGAGTAGCGGGAGGGGTAAAGAGACCCAGTACTTC. Protein sequence: CASTSSGRGKETQYF.

This CDR3 is CASSPTGQGLDEQFF. The CDR3 DNA reads TGTGCCAGCAGTCCTACGGGACAGGGTCTGGATGAGCAGTTCTTC. The rearrangement uses TRBV12-3 or TRBV12-4 and TRBJ2-1, with 9 positions matching TRBD1. J lost 8 bases, V lost 5 bases, and 10 bases had no gene match. The CDR3 is made up of 15 amino acids.

The J gene is TRBJ2-2, the V gene TRBV7-8, with TRBD2 matching 15 bases. The CDR3 runs 21 residues. The germline CDR1 and CDR2 sequences are SGHVS and FQNEAQ. V was clipped by 0 bases and J by 3 bases; unmatched bases: 11. Written as DNA, the CDR3 is TGTGCCAGCAGCTTAGCGACCCGGACTAGCGGGAGGGCCGGAGACACCGGGGAGCTGTTTTTT. Translating it yields CASSLATRTSGRAGDTGELFF.

In its sample, this clonotype was seen a few times. The CDR3 DNA follows: TGCAGTGCTAGAGATCGAGGACAGGGGAATCAGCCCCAGCATTTT. Translated: CSARDRGQGNQPQHF. The rearrangement uses TRBV20-1 and TRBJ1-5, with 9 bases aligning to TRBD1. Germline V gene lookup returns CDR1 DFQATT and CDR2 SNEGSKA (reference sequence). The CDR3 runs to 15 residues. With V trimmed by 0 bases and J by 4 bases, 4 bases remained unmatched.

This clonotype was detected many times. The CDR3 nucleotides read TGCAGTGCCCTGGGGACAGCCACCGGCCAGCCCCAGCATTTT. Its protein product is CSALGTATGQPQHF. The chain carries TRBV20-1 and TRBJ1-5; 7 bases are shared with TRBD1. The CDR3 is 14 residues long. CDR1 DFQATT and CDR2 SNEGSKA come from the germline V gene (reference sequence). V trimming: 6 bases; J trimming: 7 bases; junction bases outside the gene matches: 12.

V is TRBV28 and J is TRBJ2-7; 7 bases are shared with TRBD1. Germline CDR1 and CDR2: MDHEN and SYDVKM. With 5 bases clipped from V and 6 bases from J, the junction kept 4 bases outside the gene matches. The CDR3 is 12 amino acids. In DNA form, the CDR3 reads TGTGCCAGCAGTAAAGACAGGGTCGAGCAGTACTTC. Amino acid sequence: CASSKDRVEQYF.

In its sample, this clonotype was seen a few times. The rearrangement joins TRBV7-2 to TRBJ2-7, with 10 bases that match TRBD2. The germline gives CDR1 SGHTA, CDR2 FQGNSA. The CDR3 contains 17 residues. Unmatched junction bases numbered 15, after V lost 6 bases and J lost 4 bases. The CDR3 DNA is TGTGCCAGCAGAACGGGGGCGGCTAGCGGGAGCACGTACGAGCAGTACTTC. Translated, it gives CASRTGAASGSTYEQYF.